These 5 T cell receptor beta chains were all obtained from the same sample, sequenced in a study of blood T cell repertoires in COVID-19. The repertoire was sequenced with immunoSEQ multiplex PCR; TCRdb's copy has only in-frame clones and lacks some. The sample yields 88,000 or so clones, 86% seen once. Sequencing was carried out using peripheral blood. These receptors were collected from a man aged 55 to 70 with acute or convalescent COVID-19.

This clone was detected a few times. The rearrangement links TRBV6-1 to TRBJ2-1; 9 bases agree with TRBD2. CDR3 length: 17 residues. The germline gives CDR1 MNHNS, CDR2 SASEGT. V was pared by 2 bases and J by 0 bases, with 5 bases of the junction left unmatched. CDR3 sequence reads: CASSEMGSGSSYNEQFF. Written as DNA, the CDR3 is TGTGCCAGCAGTGAAATGGGTAGCGGGAGCTCCTACAATGAGCAGTTCTTC.

The chain joins TRBV6-5 to TRBJ1-1; tentative D call: TRBD1 (5 bases). Between the trimmed V and J ends, which lost 7 bases and 5 bases, there was a span of 11 bases. The CDR3 is 12 amino acids. Germline CDR1 reads MNHEY; CDR2 reads SVGAGI. CDR3 DNA sequence: TGTGCCAGCACAGGGATAGGTACTGAAGCTTTCTTT. Encoded protein: CASTGIGTEAFF.

The chain joins TRBV6-5 to TRBJ1-6; 7 bases agree with TRBD1. Germline V gives CDR1 MNHEY, CDR2 SVGAGI. The CDR3 has 14 residues. The junction had 9 bases not matched to a gene; V was cut back by 6 bases and J by 10 bases. The CDR3 DNA reads TGTGCCAGCAGAGTACAGGGGTTGGGATCACCCCTCCACTTT. Translated: CASRVQGLGSPLHF.

This sequence joins TRBV27 and TRBJ2-7; TRBD2 matches at 12 bases. V was pared by 6 bases and J by 3 bases, with 3 bases of the junction left unmatched. This CDR3 has 14 residues. The germline CDR1 and CDR2 sequences are MNHEY and SMNVEV (reference sequence). CDR3 in DNA: TGTGCCAGCAGGCAACTAGCGGGAGGCTACGAGCAGTACTTC. Protein product: CASRQLAGGYEQYF.

The DNA of the CDR3 is TGTGCCAGCAGCTTGGCTGGGACTAGCGGAGCCTACGAGCAGTACTTC. Translating it yields CASSLAGTSGAYEQYF. This rearrangement joins TRBV5-6 to TRBJ2-7, with 11 bases fitting TRBD2. CDR3 size: 16 residues. V dropped 0 bases and J dropped 2; count of bases not matched to a gene: 4. Germline CDR1 SGHDT, CDR2 YYEEEE.